Shown below are 25 T cell receptor beta chains from a single sample sequenced in a study of OX40 agonist ivuxolimab in advanced cancers. The assay was immunoSEQ multiplex PCR, and TCRdb's table has in-frame clones only and misses some. The table shows just under 75,000 clones, with 92% occurring only once. This material consisted of CD4+ or CD8+ T cells sorted from blood, taken in a trial of the OX40 agonist ivuxolimab. Every receptor here comes from an adult with an advanced solid tumor such as melanoma, head and neck, liver or kidney cancer.

The J gene is TRBJ1-2, the V gene TRBV10-2, with TRBD1 matching over 12 bases. The J segment lost 0 bases and the V segment lost 6 bases, leaving 5 bases of the junction unmatched. The germline V gene encodes CDR1 WSHSY and CDR2 SAAADI. This CDR3 comprises 16 residues. DNA for the CDR3: TGCGCCAGCAGGCGGGACAGGGGGCGAGCTAACTATGGCTACACCTTC. Its translation is CASRRDRGRANYGYTF.

This chain connects TRBV7-7 to TRBJ2-7, with D possibly being TRBD1 (6 bases). The CDR3 has 13 amino acids. Germline assignment: CDR1 SSHAT and CDR2 FNYEAQ (reference sequence). Trimming stripped 1 base from V and 5 bases from J, with 9 bases between. The CDR3 spells CASSLGQGHEQYF. The CDR3 nucleotides are TGTGCCAGCAGCTTAGGGCAGGGGCACGAGCAGTACTTC.

The chain links TRBV7-2 to TRBJ2-5, with 11 bases identical to TRBD2. The CDR3 covers 17 residues. V trimming: 4 bases; J trimming: 1 base; junction bases outside the gene matches: 8. Germline CDR1 SGHTA, CDR2 FQGNSA. This CDR3 reads CASSWLAGGLAQETQYF. Written as DNA, the CDR3 is TGTGCCAGCAGCTGGCTAGCGGGAGGCCTTGCCCAAGAGACCCAGTACTTC.

This sequence joins TRBV9 and TRBJ2-5; 11 nucleotides agree with TRBD2. This CDR3 is built from 16 residues. Germline CDR1 and CDR2: SGDLS and YYNGEE. Losses at the gene ends were 0 bases for V and 2 bases for J; bases not matched to a gene: 3. In DNA, the CDR3 is TGTGCCAGCAGCGTAGCTCGGACTAGCGGGCAAGAGACCCAGTACTTC. Translating it yields CASSVARTSGQETQYF.

This rearrangement joins TRBV7-2 to TRBJ1-5; no reliable D call. The CDR3 runs 13 residues. V was clipped by 5 bases and J by 7 bases, with 12 bases between them. Germline V gene lookup returns CDR1 SGHTA and CDR2 FQGNSA. The CDR3 protein is CASSPAAGQPQHF. DNA of the CDR3: TGTGCCAGCAGCCCCGCCGCGGGACAGCCCCAGCATTTT.

This chain uses TRBV6-5 with TRBJ1-5, with a tentative D call TRBD1 (5 bases). The CDR3 totals 15 residues. CDR1 is MNHEY and CDR2 is SVGAGI in the germline V gene. V gave up 2 bases and J gave up 3 bases, with 11 bases separating them. The CDR3 nucleotides are TGTGCCAGCAGTTACGACGGACAACTCAATCAGCCCCAGCATTTT. It translates to CASSYDGQLNQPQHF.

Only a few counts were recorded for this clone. The J gene is TRBJ1-1, the V gene TRBV9; 8 positions match TRBD1. J gave up 2 bases and V 4 bases, and 4 bases lay outside the gene matches. The CDR3 consists of 14 residues. CDR1 and CDR2 (germline): SGDLS, YYNGEE. For the CDR3, the DNA is TGTGCCAGCAGCACCGGACAGGGTAACACTGAAGCTTTCTTT. Translated: CASSTGQGNTEAFF.

The chain carries TRBV5-1 and TRBJ2-3; D may be TRBD2 (5 bases). CDR3 length equals 17 residues. The germline V gene has CDR1 SGHRS and CDR2 YFSETQ. The V gene lost 0 bases and the J gene lost 1 base, with 15 bases spanning the gap. The CDR3: CASSLGTAESGTDTQYF. The DNA of the CDR3 is TGCGCCAGCAGCTTGGGCACAGCGGAGTCGGGCACAGATACGCAGTATTTT.

The CDR3 nucleotides are TGTGCCAGCAGCCCCCGGGACTTTCTAGGGCAGCCCCAGCATTTT. It is translated as CASSPRDFLGQPQHF. The genes are TRBV7-7 and TRBJ1-5; tentative D call: TRBD1 (5 bases). This CDR3 region has 15 residues. Trimming cost V 5 bases and J 7 bases, with 18 bases left between them. Looked up from germline, CDR1 is SSHAT and CDR2 is FNYEAQ (reference sequence).

The chain combines TRBV14 with TRBJ2-1, with TRBD2 matching 8 bases. The V and J ends lost 4 bases and 5 bases, in that order; junction bases with no gene match: 10. CDR1 and CDR2 from the germline V gene are SGHDN and FVKESK. The CDR3 spans 16 residues. The CDR3 sequence: CASSLRILAANNEQFF. In DNA, the CDR3 is TGTGCCAGCAGCCTCCGGATACTAGCGGCCAACAATGAGCAGTTCTTC.

The chain couples TRBV7-9 to TRBJ2-1; maybe TRBD1 (5 bases). Between the trimmed V and J ends, which lost 5 bases and 6 bases, there was a span of 14 bases. Germline V gene sequence: CDR1 SEHNR, CDR2 FQNEAQ (reference sequence). The CDR3 has 14 amino acids. CDR3 DNA sequence: TGTGCCAGCAGCCTACAGGCTAGGATCAATGAGCAGTTCTTC. Amino acids: CASSLQARINEQFF.

In this sample, this clone turned up once. At one of its ends the junction is not consistent with the germline gene, which may arise from a read error. This chain links TRBV10-1 with TRBJ1-2; 8 positions agree with TRBD1. Germline values: CDR1 WNHNN, CDR2 SYGVQD (reference sequence). The CDR3 is made up of 14 amino acids. As DNA, the CDR3 is TGCGCCAGCAGTGAGTCGCTGAGACAGGGGACAGTAATCTTC. Residues: CASSESLRQGTVIF.

The chain carries TRBV6-5 and TRBJ2-2; D is ambiguous. Trimming removed 6 bases at V and 4 bases at J, with 9 bases between. The CDR3 contains 13 residues. CDR1 is MNHEY and CDR2 is SVGAGI in the germline V gene. The CDR3 region is CASRSVRTGELFF. CDR3 nucleotide sequence: TGTGCCAGCAGAAGCGTCCGCACCGGGGAGCTGTTTTTT.

J is TRBJ2-1 and V is TRBV6-4; the match to TRBD2 covers 10 bases. The junction had 5 bases not matched to a gene; V was cut back by 5 bases and J by 4 bases. This CDR3 region has 15 residues. Germline V gene lookup returns CDR1 MRHNA and CDR2 SNTAGT. CDR3 in DNA: TGTGCCAGCAGTCCTAGCGGGAGTGTTTACAATGAGCAGTTCTTC. Its protein product is CASSPSGSVYNEQFF.

The genes are TRBV15 and TRBJ2-7, with TRBD2 matching over 7 bases. Germline lookup yields CDR1 LNHNV and CDR2 YYDKDF (reference sequence). V gave up 0 bases and J gave up 4 bases; unmatched junction bases: 3. The CDR3 loop spans 14 amino acids. The CDR3 here is CATSRDWGGYEQYF. For the CDR3, the DNA is TGTGCCACCAGCAGAGATTGGGGAGGGTACGAGCAGTACTTC.

There are a few counts of this clone. This rearrangement joins TRBV9 to TRBJ2-1, with 12 positions matching TRBD1. CDR3 length equals 16 residues. CDR1 and CDR2 (germline): SGDLS, YYNGEE. V lost 2 bases, J lost 8 bases, and 8 bases stayed unmatched. In DNA form, the CDR3 reads TGTGCCAGCAGCGTTCAGGGACAGGGGGCAATGTATGAGCAGTTCTTC. Translating gives CASSVQGQGAMYEQFF.

The chain has TRBV5-1 and TRBJ2-3; 7 nucleotides agree with TRBD2. The germline V gene encodes CDR1 SGHRS and CDR2 YFSETQ. V shed 3 bases and J 6 bases; nucleotides not matched to a gene: 19. The CDR3 spans 18 residues. CDR3 sequence reads: CASSSSKREQSLVDTQYF. The CDR3 DNA reads TGCGCCAGCAGCTCCTCCAAGCGGGAACAATCTCTCGTCGATACGCAGTATTTT.

This sequence joins TRBV6-4 and TRBJ2-7, with 8 bases that match TRBD2. Germline values: CDR1 MRHNA, CDR2 SNTAGT. The CDR3 runs 15 residues. Trimming cost V 3 bases and J 2 bases; bases outside gene matches: 6. CDR3 DNA sequence: TGTGCCAGCAGTGAAGGGGCGGGGGGAGCCTACGAGCAGTACTTC. The encoded protein is CASSEGAGGAYEQYF.

The V gene is TRBV5-6, the J gene TRBJ2-1, with TRBD2 matching over 7 bases. Germline values: CDR1 SGHDT, CDR2 YYEEEE. After removal of 0 bases from V and 4 bases from J, the junction contained 1 base not matched to a gene. This CDR3 comprises 14 residues. The CDR3 spells CASSLVGLYNEQFF. The CDR3 region has the DNA TGTGCCAGCAGCTTGGTGGGACTATACAATGAGCAGTTCTTC.

The chain links TRBV19 to TRBJ2-6, with D perhaps TRBD1 (7 bases). Trimming stripped 6 bases from V and 2 bases from J, with 17 bases between. CDR1 is LNHDA, CDR2 SQIVND, per germline (reference sequence). The CDR3 totals 17 residues. The CDR3 is CASSIAVRGAGANVLTF. CDR3 nucleotide sequence: TGTGCCAGTAGCATCGCGGTCAGGGGGGCTGGGGCCAACGTCCTGACTTTC.

The chain recombines TRBV4-1 with TRBJ2-2; the match to TRBD2 covers 11 bases. V was clipped by 1 base and J by 6 bases; unmatched bases: 4. Looked up from germline, CDR1 is MGHRA and CDR2 is YSYEKL. The CDR3 sequence is 16 residues long. CDR3 sequence: CASSQGDSGRAGELFF. DNA of the CDR3: TGCGCCAGCAGCCAAGGCGATAGCGGGAGGGCCGGGGAGCTGTTTTTT.

This chain connects TRBV10-3 to TRBJ2-3, with TRBD2 as a possible D gene (5 bases). The CDR3 has 16 amino acids. Germline V lookup: CDR1 ENHRY, CDR2 SYGVKD. V lost 0 bases and J 3 bases, leaving 13 bases between the germline ends. The CDR3 sequence: CAISESGWGATDTQYF. CDR3 sequence (DNA): TGTGCCATCAGTGAGTCGGGTTGGGGAGCGACAGATACGCAGTATTTT.

The chain carries TRBV7-2 and TRBJ2-5, with TRBD2 matching over 13 bases. The CDR3 consists of 16 residues. V lost 5 bases and J lost 4; bases outside the gene matches: 7. CDR1 is SGHTA, CDR2 FQGNSA, per germline. CDR3 DNA: TGTGCCAGCAGCCCCGGACTAGCGGGAGCTCGAGAGACCCAGTACTTC. Amino acids: CASSPGLAGARETQYF.

V gene TRBV7-8 combines with J gene TRBJ2-1, with 14 bases matching TRBD2. The V and J ends lost 1 base and 10 bases, in that order; junction bases with no gene match: 12. This CDR3 is built from 18 residues. The germline gives CDR1 SGHVS, CDR2 FQNEAQ. In nucleotides, the CDR3 is TGTGCCAGCAGCTTAGAGTCCCCGGGACTAGCGGGAGCATCCGAGCAGTTCTTC. Translation gives CASSLESPGLAGASEQFF. The full variable domain, rest sourced from reference TRBV7-8 and TRBJ2-1, is GAGVSQSPRYKVAKRGQDVALRCDPISGHVSLFWYQQALGQGPEFLTYFQNEAQLDKSGLPSDRFFAERPEGSVSTLKIQRTQQEDSAVYLCASSLESPGLAGASEQFFGPGTRLTVL.

The chain joins TRBV9 to TRBJ1-3; D uncertain. In germline, CDR1 is SGDLS, CDR2 YYNGEE. V lost 4 bases to trimming and J lost 2 bases, with 16 bases between them. The CDR3 totals 16 residues. The CDR3: CASSPSLGEAGNTIYF. Written as DNA, the CDR3 is TGTGCCAGCAGCCCAAGCCTCGGGGAAGCTGGAAACACCATATATTTT.